Presented here are 27 T cell receptor beta chains from one specimen sequenced in a study of blood T cell repertoires in COVID-19. Profiled with immunoSEQ multiplex PCR; TCRdb holds only in-frame clones, not every one. The table includes about 350,000 clones, 89% detected once. The sequenced sample was peripheral blood. These receptors all come from a woman aged 55-70 years with COVID-19, enrolled during active disease.

Worth noting for this clone: One end of the junction varies from germline; a read error may be responsible. This chain uses TRBV3-1 (or the pseudogene TRBV3-2) with TRBJ1-2, with TRBD1 matching over 8 bases. Germline values: CDR1 LGHDT, CDR2 YNNKEL (reference sequence). This CDR3 contains 11 residues. CDR3 amino acids: CASSLPGGLHF. CDR3 DNA: TGTGCCAGCAGCCTCCCAGGGGGCCTTCACTTC.

V gene TRBV6-6 combines with J gene TRBJ2-2, with D maybe TRBD2 (6 bases). Germline CDR1 reads MNHNY; CDR2 reads SVGAGI (reference sequence). This CDR3 has 15 amino acids. V shed 3 bases and J shed 4 bases, with 12 bases lying between them. CDR3 sequence reads: CASSYGGLPTGELFF. The CDR3 DNA reads TGTGCCAGCAGTTATGGGGGGTTACCCACCGGGGAGCTGTTTTTT.

The rearrangement links TRBV7-3 to TRBJ2-7; D may be TRBD2 (6 bases). The CDR3 runs to 13 residues. CDR1 is SGHTA and CDR2 is FQGTGA in the germline V gene. V shed 6 bases and J shed 5 bases, with 14 bases lying between them. The CDR3, as DNA: TGTGCCAGCAGTGCGGGGTTAAGGGACGAGCAGTACTTC. Translation: CASSAGLRDEQYF.

This clone was detected only once. The V and J genes are TRBV14 and TRBJ1-1; TRBD1 is a possible D gene (5 bases). V lost 5 bases to trimming and J lost 5 bases, with 12 bases between them. This CDR3 comprises 13 residues. Germline CDR1 reads SGHDN; CDR2 reads FVKESK. The CDR3 here is CASSIGRQTEAFF. CDR3 DNA sequence: TGTGCCAGCAGCATTGGAAGACAGACTGAAGCTTTCTTT.

This chain uses TRBV25-1 with TRBJ1-2; D perhaps matches TRBD1 (6 bases). This CDR3 is built from 14 residues. Germline CDR1 and CDR2: MGHDK and SYGVNS. Trimming shortened V by 2 bases and J by 4 bases, and 11 bases separated the two germline ends. The CDR3 loop is CASSEGTGLYGYTF. CDR3 in DNA: TGTGCCAGCAGTGAAGGAACAGGGCTCTATGGCTACACCTTC.

The V call is TRBV19, the J call TRBJ2-7; the D is unclear. The CDR3 has 11 residues. The V end was cut by 5 bases, the J end by 3 bases, with 5 bases between. Germline V gene lookup returns CDR1 LNHDA and CDR2 SQIVND (reference sequence). In nucleotides, the CDR3 is TGTGCCAGTAGTTCTTACTACGAGCAGTACTTC. Translating gives CASSSYYEQYF.

This chain uses TRBV20-1 with TRBJ1-5; D is uncertain. The CDR3 spans 16 residues. CDR1 is DFQATT, CDR2 SNEGSKA, per germline (reference sequence). Trimming took 3 bases from V and 0 from J, leaving 15 bases between them. The CDR3 here is CSASGWFTYSNQPQHF. The CDR3 DNA reads as TGCAGTGCTAGTGGTTGGTTTACTTATAGCAATCAGCCCCAGCATTTT.

CDR3 DNA sequence: TGTGCCAGCAGGGGGGACTCGCAGCGGGCAGATACGCAGTATTTT. Translated: CASRGDSQRADTQYF. The chain employs TRBV2 and TRBJ2-3, with a weak D call TRBD2 (6 bases). The V end lost 6 bases, the J end lost 4 bases, and 17 bases lay between the germline ends. Germline loops: CDR1 SNHLY, CDR2 FYNNEI. The CDR3 sequence is 15 residues long.

This clone has a single count. The V and J genes are TRBV28 and TRBJ2-1; tentatively, D is TRBD1 (5 bases). CDR3 length: 15 amino acids. V was cut by 2 bases and J by 0 bases, with 8 bases left in between. Looked up from germline, CDR1 is MDHEN and CDR2 is SYDVKM. The CDR3 nucleotides read TGTGCCAGCAGTTTACAGGGTAGCTCCTACAATGAGCAGTTCTTC. Its translation: CASSLQGSSYNEQFF.

V is TRBV13 and J is TRBJ1-2; 9 bases match TRBD1. The CDR3 covers 16 residues. Unmatched junction bases numbered 11, after V lost 5 bases and J lost 4 bases. In germline, CDR1 is PRHDT, CDR2 FYEKMQ (reference sequence). CDR3: CASSPGGQGLLYGYTF. For the CDR3, the DNA is TGTGCCAGCAGCCCCGGGGGACAGGGCCTTCTCTATGGCTACACCTTC. Combining the CDR3 with reference TRBV13 and TRBJ1-2 gives the whole variable domain AAGVIQSPRHLIKEKRETATLKCYPIPRHDTVYWYQQGPGQDPQFLISFYEKMQSDKGSIPDRFSAQQFSDYHSELNMSSLELGDSALYFCASSPGGQGLLYGYTFGSGTRLTVV.

The gene calls are TRBV5-1 and TRBJ1-6; D gene ambiguous. This CDR3 is 14 amino acids long. From germline, CDR1 is SGHRS and CDR2 YFSETQ. V dropped 1 base and J dropped 6 bases, with 8 bases sitting between them. The CDR3 DNA follows: TGCGCCAGCAGCTTGCTACAGAGTAATTCACCCCTCCACTTT. It codes for CASSLLQSNSPLHF.

This chain links TRBV5-1 with TRBJ2-2; the D gene is possibly TRBD1 (6 bases). This CDR3 is 14 amino acids long. In germline, CDR1 is SGHRS, CDR2 YFSETQ. Trimming took off 4 bases at V and 6 bases at J, with 13 bases between the two ends. Here the CDR3 reads CASSQQGGSGELFF. The DNA of the CDR3 is TGCGCCAGCAGCCAACAGGGTGGGTCCGGGGAGCTGTTTTTT. Looking up the rest from reference TRBV5-1 and TRBJ2-2 gives the full variable domain: KAGVTQTPRYLIKTRGQQVTLSCSPISGHRSVSWYQQTPGQGLQFLFEYFSETQRNKGNFPGRFSGRQFSNSRSEMNVSTLELGDSALYLCASSQQGGSGELFFGEGSRLTVL.

The J gene is TRBJ1-2, the V gene TRBV7-8; TRBD1 agrees at 10 bases. Losses at the gene ends were 4 bases for V and 4 bases for J; bases not matched to a gene: 9. CDR3 length equals 16 residues. Germline V CDR1 and CDR2: SGHVS, FQNEAQ. The CDR3 DNA reads as TGTGCCAGCAGCTCCAGACAGGGGGCGAACCTCTATGGCTACACCTTC. Translation gives CASSSRQGANLYGYTF.

This rearrangement joins TRBV28 to TRBJ1-2; TRBD1 matches 12 bases. The germline CDR1 and CDR2 sequences are MDHEN and SYDVKM. The V and J ends lost 7 bases and 3 bases, in that order; junction bases with no gene match: 12. This CDR3 contains 17 residues. DNA for the CDR3: TGTGCCAGCACCCCCCGCGGGACAGGGGGCGGAGACTATGGCTACACCTTC. This translates into CASTPRGTGGGDYGYTF.

The J gene is TRBJ2-7, the V gene TRBV5-1; D remains ambiguous. V was pared by 0 bases and J by 9 bases, with 7 bases between. CDR3 length equals 11 residues. Germline loops: CDR1 SGHRS, CDR2 YFSETQ. CDR3 nucleotide sequence: TGCGCCAGCAGCTTGGATGGCGGGCAGTACTTC. Protein sequence: CASSLDGGQYF.

Notes on this clone: Its ends do not fully match the called genes, so a read error is possible. J is TRBJ1-2 and V is TRBV12-3 or TRBV12-4, with 12 bases that match TRBD1. CDR3 length: 13 residues. The CDR3 protein is CASSLRGQGASYF. The CDR3 DNA is TGTGCCAGCAGTTTGAGGGGACAGGGGGCCAGCTACTTC.

The gene calls are TRBV28 and TRBJ1-2, with D uncertain. Between the trimmed V and J ends, which lost 5 bases and 2 bases, there was a span of 6 bases. This CDR3 spans 12 amino acids. The V gene's germline CDR1 is MDHEN and CDR2 SYDVKM. In nucleotides, the CDR3 is TGTGCCAGCAGTATTCCGAACTATGGCTACACCTTC. Translating it yields CASSIPNYGYTF.

This chain uses TRBV2 with TRBJ1-5; D might be TRBD1 (5 bases). V shed 6 bases and J shed 2 bases, with 14 bases lying between them. The germline gives CDR1 SNHLY, CDR2 FYNNEI. This CDR3 region has 15 residues. CDR3 in DNA: TGTGCCAGCAGAGACAGCCAGGTTGGCAATCAGCCCCAGCATTTT. It codes for CASRDSQVGNQPQHF.

This chain connects TRBV6-5 to TRBJ2-3; the match to TRBD1 covers 10 bases. J lost 3 bases, V lost 6 bases, and 6 bases had no gene match. Germline CDR1 and CDR2: MNHEY and SVGAGI. CDR3 size: 15 residues. The CDR3 here is CASRRTGGRTDTQYF. For the CDR3, the DNA is TGTGCCAGCAGGCGGACAGGGGGGAGGACAGATACGCAGTATTTT.

This chain links TRBV18 with TRBJ2-7, with TRBD1 as a possible D gene (7 bases). This CDR3 has 15 residues. Between the trimmed V and J ends, which lost 2 bases and 2 bases, there was a span of 13 bases. Germline V lookup: CDR1 KGHSH, CDR2 LQKENI. The CDR3 loop is CASSPRPGGTYEQYF. CDR3 sequence (DNA): TGTGCCAGCTCACCAAGACCAGGGGGGACCTACGAGCAGTACTTC.

As DNA, the CDR3 is TGTGCCAGCAGCACAGGGGGGGGCGCCGATGAAAAACTGTTTTTT. Its translation: CASSTGGGADEKLFF. The V and J genes are TRBV9 and TRBJ1-4, with TRBD1 matching over 8 bases. The V gene end was trimmed by 4 bases and the J gene end by 6 bases; junction bases not matched to a gene: 8. The CDR3 contains 15 residues. CDR1 is SGDLS, CDR2 YYNGEE, per germline.

The chain is built from TRBV19 and TRBJ1-5; D unclear. V was clipped by 7 bases and J by 1 base, with 14 bases between them. Germline V gene lookup returns CDR1 LNHDA and CDR2 SQIVND (reference sequence). The CDR3 loop spans 15 amino acids. The CDR3 DNA sequence: TGTGCCAGTACCCCTAGCGGGCTAAGCAATCAGCCCCAGCATTTT. Amino acid sequence: CASTPSGLSNQPQHF. Full variable domain (missing parts from reference TRBV19 and TRBJ1-5): DGGITQSPKYLFRKEGQNVTLSCEQNLNHDAMYWYRQDPGQGLRLIYYSQIVNDFQKGDIAEGYSVSREKKESFPLTVTSAQKNPTAFYLCASTPSGLSNQPQHFGDGTRLSIL.

The gene calls are TRBV29-1 and TRBJ2-7; TRBD1 aligns across 8 bases. The CDR3 length is 12 residues. Per the germline V gene, CDR1 is SQVTM and CDR2 is ANQGSEA. V lost 6 bases, J lost 2 bases, and 3 bases stayed unmatched. CDR3 nucleotide sequence: TGCAGCGTAGGGACAGGCCCCTACGAGCAGTACTTC. This gives the protein CSVGTGPYEQYF.

The table lists this clone with a count of one. The genes are TRBV28 and TRBJ1-4; D gene ambiguous. Trimming stripped 1 base from V and 5 bases from J, with 5 bases between. CDR1 is MDHEN, CDR2 SYDVKM, per germline. The CDR3 is 13 amino acids. Here the CDR3 reads CASSLFQNEKLFF. The CDR3 DNA sequence: TGTGCCAGCAGTTTATTCCAGAATGAAAAACTGTTTTTT.

The chain has TRBV7-9 and TRBJ2-6, with D perhaps TRBD2 (7 bases). In germline, CDR1 is SEHNR, CDR2 FQNEAQ (reference sequence). V was trimmed by 7 bases and J by 1 base, leaving 14 bases between them. This CDR3 is 16 amino acids long. The CDR3 DNA reads as TGTGCCAGCAATGAGGGGGAGGGTTCTGGGGCCAACGTCCTGACTTTC. Its protein is CASNEGEGSGANVLTF.

The chain combines TRBV27 with TRBJ2-5; 8 bases map to TRBD1. J gave up 2 bases and V 2 bases, and 7 bases lay outside the gene matches. The CDR3 spans 16 residues. The germline V gene encodes CDR1 MNHEY and CDR2 SMNVEV (reference sequence). This CDR3 is CASSLNWDRIQETQYF. The CDR3 region has the DNA TGTGCCAGCAGTTTAAATTGGGACAGGATTCAAGAGACCCAGTACTTC.

The sample holds one count of this clone. The J gene is TRBJ1-4, the V gene TRBV9; D remains unclear. The V end was cut by 6 bases, the J end by 7 bases, with 28 bases between. Looked up from germline, CDR1 is SGDLS and CDR2 is YYNGEE. The length of the CDR3 is 18 residues. Here the CDR3 DNA reads TGTGCCAGCACCCAAACCCGTCCTCCCTGCCTATTCGGTGAAAAACTGTTTTTT. Encoded protein: CASTQTRPPCLFGEKLFF.